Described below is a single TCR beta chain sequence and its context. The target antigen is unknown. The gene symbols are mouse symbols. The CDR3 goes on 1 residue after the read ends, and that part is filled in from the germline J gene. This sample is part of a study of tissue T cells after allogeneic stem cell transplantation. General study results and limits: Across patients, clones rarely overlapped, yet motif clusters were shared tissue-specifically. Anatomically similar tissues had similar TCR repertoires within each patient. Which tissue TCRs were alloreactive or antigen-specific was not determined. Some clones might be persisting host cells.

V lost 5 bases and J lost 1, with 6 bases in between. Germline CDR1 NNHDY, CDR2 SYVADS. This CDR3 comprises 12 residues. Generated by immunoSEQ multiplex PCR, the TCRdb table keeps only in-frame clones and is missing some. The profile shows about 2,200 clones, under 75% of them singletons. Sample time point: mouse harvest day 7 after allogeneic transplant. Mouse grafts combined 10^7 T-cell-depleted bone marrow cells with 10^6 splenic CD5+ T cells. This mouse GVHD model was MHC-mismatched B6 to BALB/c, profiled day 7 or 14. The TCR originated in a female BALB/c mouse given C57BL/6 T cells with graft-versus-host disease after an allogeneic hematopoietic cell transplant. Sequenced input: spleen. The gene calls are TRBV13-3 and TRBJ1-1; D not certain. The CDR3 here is CASRHRNTEVFF. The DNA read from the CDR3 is TGTGCCAGCAGGCACAGAAACACAGAAGTCTTC.